Here is one T cell receptor beta chain with its context. Its antigen remains unidentified. The data originate from a study of human CD8 memory T cell subsets. TCR beta libraries were made by UMI-labeled 5' RACE. TCRdb reanalyzed the 5' RACE reads and collapses them to one entry per CDR3 protein, without DNA. The sample holds about 10,000 distinct CDR3 sequences. CDR3 length: 13 amino acids. Germline V gives CDR1 MNHNY, CDR2 SVGAGI (reference sequence). The PBMC came from buffy coats of healthy donors. It was by negative magnetic separation that total CD8+ T cells were enriched. RNA originated from duplicate vials containing some 150,000 sorted CD8+ T cells per subset. Study outcomes and limitations: Stem-like memory T cells matched precursor exhausted T cells in high diversity, which effector memory cells lacked.

The sequence derives from a human donor in good health. Sequences were obtained from CD8+ T cells from PBMCs. The chain joins TRBV6-6 to TRBJ2-7; with no DNA, the TCRdb D assignment of TRBD2 cannot be verified. The CDR3 region is CASSYSRGSEQYF.